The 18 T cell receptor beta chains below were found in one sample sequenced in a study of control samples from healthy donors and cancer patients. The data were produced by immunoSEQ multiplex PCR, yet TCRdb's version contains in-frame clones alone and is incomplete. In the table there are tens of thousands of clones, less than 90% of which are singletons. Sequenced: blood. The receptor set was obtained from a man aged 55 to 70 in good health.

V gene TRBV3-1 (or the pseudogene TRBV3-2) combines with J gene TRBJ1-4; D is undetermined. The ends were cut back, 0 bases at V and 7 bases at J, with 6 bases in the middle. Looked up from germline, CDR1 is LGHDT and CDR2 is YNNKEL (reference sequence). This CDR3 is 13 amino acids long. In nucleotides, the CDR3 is TGTGCCAGCAGCCAAGATGATGGTGAAAAACTGTTTTTT. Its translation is CASSQDDGEKLFF.

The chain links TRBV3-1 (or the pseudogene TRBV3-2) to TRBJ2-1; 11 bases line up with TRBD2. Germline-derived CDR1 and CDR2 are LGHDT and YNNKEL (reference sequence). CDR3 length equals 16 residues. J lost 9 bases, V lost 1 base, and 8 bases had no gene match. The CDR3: CASSQGLAGGFGEQFF. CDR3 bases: TGTGCCAGCAGCCAAGGTCTAGCGGGAGGATTCGGTGAGCAGTTCTTC.

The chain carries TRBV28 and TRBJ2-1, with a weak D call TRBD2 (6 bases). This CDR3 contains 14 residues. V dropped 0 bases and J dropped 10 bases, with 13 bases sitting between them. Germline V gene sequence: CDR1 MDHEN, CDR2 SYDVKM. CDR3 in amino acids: CASSLWGTSREQFF. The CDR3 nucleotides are TGTGCCAGCAGTTTATGGGGGACTTCACGCGAGCAGTTCTTC.

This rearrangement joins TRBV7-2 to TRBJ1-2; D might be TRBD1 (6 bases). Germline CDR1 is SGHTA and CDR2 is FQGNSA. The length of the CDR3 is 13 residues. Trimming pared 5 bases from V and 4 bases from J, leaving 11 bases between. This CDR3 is CASSTRQAYGYTF. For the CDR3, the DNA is TGTGCCAGCAGCACCCGACAGGCCTATGGCTACACCTTC. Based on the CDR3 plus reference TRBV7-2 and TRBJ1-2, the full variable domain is GAGVSQSPSNKVTEKGKDVELRCDPISGHTALYWYRQSLGQGLEFLIYFQGNSAPDKSGLPSDRFSAERTGGSVSTLTIQRTQQEDSAVYLCASSTRQAYGYTFGSGTRLTVV.

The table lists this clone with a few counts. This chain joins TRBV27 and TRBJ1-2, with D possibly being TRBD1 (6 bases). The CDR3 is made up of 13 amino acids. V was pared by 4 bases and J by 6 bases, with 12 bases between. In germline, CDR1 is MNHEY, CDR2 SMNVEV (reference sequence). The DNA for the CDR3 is TGTGCCAGCAGTTCTTACAGGGACGATGGCTACACCTTC. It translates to CASSSYRDDGYTF.

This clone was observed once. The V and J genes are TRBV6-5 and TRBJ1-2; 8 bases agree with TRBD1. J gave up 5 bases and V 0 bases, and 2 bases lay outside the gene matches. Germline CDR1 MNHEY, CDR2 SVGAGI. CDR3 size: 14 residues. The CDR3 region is CASSYSTGGYGYTF. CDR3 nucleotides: TGTGCCAGCAGTTACTCAACAGGGGGGTATGGCTACACCTTC.

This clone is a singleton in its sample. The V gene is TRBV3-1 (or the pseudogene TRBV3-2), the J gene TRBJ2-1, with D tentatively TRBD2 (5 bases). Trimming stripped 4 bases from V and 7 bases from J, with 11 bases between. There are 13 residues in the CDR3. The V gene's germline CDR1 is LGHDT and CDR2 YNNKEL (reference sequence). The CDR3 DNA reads TGTGCCAGCAGCCCCCTTGGGGAGAATGAGCAGTTCTTC. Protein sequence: CASSPLGENEQFF.

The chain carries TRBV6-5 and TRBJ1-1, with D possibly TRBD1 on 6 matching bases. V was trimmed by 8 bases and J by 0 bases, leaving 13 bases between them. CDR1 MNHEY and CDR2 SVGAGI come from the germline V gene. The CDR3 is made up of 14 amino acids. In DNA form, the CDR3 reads TGTGCCAGCCGGGCGAACAGGGTGAACACTGAAGCTTTCTTT. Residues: CASRANRVNTEAFF.

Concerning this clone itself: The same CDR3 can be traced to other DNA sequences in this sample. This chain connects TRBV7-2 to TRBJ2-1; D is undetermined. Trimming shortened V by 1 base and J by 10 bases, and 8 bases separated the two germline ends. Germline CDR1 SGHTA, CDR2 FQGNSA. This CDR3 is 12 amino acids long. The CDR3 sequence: CASSLVRYEQFF. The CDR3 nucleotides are TGTGCCAGCAGCTTAGTTCGCTACGAGCAGTTCTTC.

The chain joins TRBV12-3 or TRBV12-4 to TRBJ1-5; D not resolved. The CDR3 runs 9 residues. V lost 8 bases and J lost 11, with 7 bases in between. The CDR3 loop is CASPPAQHF. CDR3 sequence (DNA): TGTGCCAGCCCCCCAGCCCAGCATTTT.

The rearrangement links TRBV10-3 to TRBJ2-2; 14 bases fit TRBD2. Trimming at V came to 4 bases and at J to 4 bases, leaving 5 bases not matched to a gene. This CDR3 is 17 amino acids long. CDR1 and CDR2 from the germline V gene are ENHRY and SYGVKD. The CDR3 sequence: CAISGGLAGVGTGELFF. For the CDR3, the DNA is TGTGCCATCAGTGGGGGACTAGCGGGAGTAGGCACCGGGGAGCTGTTTTTT.

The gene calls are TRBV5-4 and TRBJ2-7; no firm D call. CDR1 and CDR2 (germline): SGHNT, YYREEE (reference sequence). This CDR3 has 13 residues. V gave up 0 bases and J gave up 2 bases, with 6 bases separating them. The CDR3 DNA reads TGTGCCAGCAGCTTGGGGCTGACCTACGAGCAGTACTTC. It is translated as CASSLGLTYEQYF.

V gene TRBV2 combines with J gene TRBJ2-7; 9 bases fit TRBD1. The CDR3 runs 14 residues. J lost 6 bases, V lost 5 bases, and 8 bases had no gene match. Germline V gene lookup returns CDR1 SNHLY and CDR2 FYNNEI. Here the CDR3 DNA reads TGTGCCAGCAGTCGGGACAGGGTAGTGGGCGAGCAGTACTTC. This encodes CASSRDRVVGEQYF.

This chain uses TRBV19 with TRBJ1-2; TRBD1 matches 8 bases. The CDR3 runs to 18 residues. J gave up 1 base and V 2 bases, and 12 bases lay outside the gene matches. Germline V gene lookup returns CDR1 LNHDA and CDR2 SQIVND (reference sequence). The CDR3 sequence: CASSILPGTGGLNYGYTF. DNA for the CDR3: TGTGCCAGTAGTATACTCCCCGGGACAGGCGGACTTAACTATGGCTACACCTTC.

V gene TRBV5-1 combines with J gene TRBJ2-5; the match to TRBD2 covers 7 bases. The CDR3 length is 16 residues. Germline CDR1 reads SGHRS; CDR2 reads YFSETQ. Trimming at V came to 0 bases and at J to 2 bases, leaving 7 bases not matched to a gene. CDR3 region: CASSLGPAGNQETQYF. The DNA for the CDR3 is TGCGCCAGCAGCTTGGGTCCAGCGGGGAATCAAGAGACCCAGTACTTC. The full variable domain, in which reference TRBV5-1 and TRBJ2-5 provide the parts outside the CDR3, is KAGVTQTPRYLIKTRGQQVTLSCSPISGHRSVSWYQQTPGQGLQFLFEYFSETQRNKGNFPGRFSGRQFSNSRSEMNVSTLELGDSALYLCASSLGPAGNQETQYFGPGTRLLVL.

CDR3: CASSSLREATNEKLFF. The CDR3 DNA reads TGTGCCAGTAGTAGCCTCAGGGAAGCAACTAATGAAAAACTGTTTTTT. This chain uses TRBV19 with TRBJ1-4, with TRBD1 as a possible D gene (5 bases). The V gene lost 4 bases and the J gene lost 0 bases, with 12 bases spanning the gap. Germline V gene data show CDR1 as LNHDA and CDR2 as SQIVND (reference sequence). CDR3 length: 16 amino acids. Using reference TRBV19 and TRBJ1-4 for the parts outside the CDR3, the full variable domain is DGGITQSPKYLFRKEGQNVTLSCEQNLNHDAMYWYRQDPGQGLRLIYYSQIVNDFQKGDIAEGYSVSREKKESFPLTVTSAQKNPTAFYLCASSSLREATNEKLFFGSGTQLSVL.

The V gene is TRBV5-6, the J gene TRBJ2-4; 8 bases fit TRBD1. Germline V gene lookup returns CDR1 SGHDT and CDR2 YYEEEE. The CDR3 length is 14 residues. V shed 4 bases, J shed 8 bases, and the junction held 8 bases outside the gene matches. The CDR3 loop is CASSARGQGDIQYF. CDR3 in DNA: TGTGCCAGCAGCGCCAGGGGGCAAGGCGACATTCAGTACTTC.

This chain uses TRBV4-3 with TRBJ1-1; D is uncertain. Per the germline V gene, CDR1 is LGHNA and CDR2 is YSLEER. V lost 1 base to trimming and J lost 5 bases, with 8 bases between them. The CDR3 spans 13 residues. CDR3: CASSQGRETEAFF. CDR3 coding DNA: TGCGCCAGCAGCCAAGGAAGGGAAACTGAAGCTTTCTTT.